The present T cell receptor beta chain was sequenced within a study of blood T cell repertoires in COVID-19 (dated by TCRdb to about 2020). Regarding the research as a whole: Samples from collaborators originated in the United States, Italy and Spain and spanned both the acute and convalescent phases of COVID-19. The prospective study material was composed of cDNA or gDNA derived from T cells, B-cell-depleted T cells, or PBMCs. Subjects who had been exposed to COVID-19, were actively infected with it, or had recovered from it provided the deeply sampled blood TCRbeta repertoires that made up the dataset. The repertoires were made available in a free public database intended to serve as a resource for research on the immune response to SARS-CoV-2. The samples were drawn from two sources: the first 160 participants of the ongoing ImmuneRACE study, and some 1,300 subjects contributed by 6 global collaborators. The sample metadata nearly always contained a de-identified subject ID, COVID-19 status, age in years and sex. Where HLA class I and class II types were available, the types were taken from metadata supplied by the sample provider, not from assay-based typing.

The immunoSEQ Assay, a bias-controlled multiplex PCR, was used to amplify TCRbeta CDR3 regions from genomic DNA. Concerning the study's data processing: The number of nucleated cells in each sample was estimated by amplification of reference gene primers within the assay. Sequence reads were collapsed and filtered to measure the absolute abundance of every unique TCRbeta CDR3 rearrangement. For each sample, productive Simpson clonality was calculated as the square root of Simpson's diversity index across productive rearrangements. TCRdb's version of the immuneACCESS table is confined to in-frame rearrangements and falls short of the full clone set. An unresolved V gene accounts for under half of the shortfall where checked; the remainder is of unknown origin. The V and J calls and the clone size are those of that table, but D and trimming were determined from the DNA. The sample data list about 120,000 clones, and roughly four fifths of these were observed just once. Roughly 7.9% of the sample comes from the top ten.

What the study reported, not specific to this receptor: The quantity of clinical and demographic metadata differed by source and by participant and was supplied without curation.

From a lookup of the germline V gene, CDR1 and CDR2 are SGHRS and YFSETQ. V is reduced by 0 bases and J by 6 bases, leaving a spacing of 10 bases between them. Including the terminal cysteine and phenylalanine, the CDR3 comprises 14 residues. Only the CDR3 DNA stays, 42 bases, in frame from base 1. A word on this clone: The clone's antigen remains unknown. The record has no base qualities; no much larger clone is one base away.

Each collaborating institution followed its own protocols to collect whole blood in K2EDTA tubes. Collaborator samples were shipped for TCRbeta analysis as frozen whole blood, isolated PBMCs, or DNA extracted from either sample type. The rearranged chain carries TRBV5-1 and TRBJ1-5; a tentative D call is TRBD1 (6 bases match). Sequenced material: peripheral blood. This sequence originates from a human donor in a cohort sampled during active COVID-19. The CDR3 region: CASSLDPGVQPQHF. The bases are TGCGCCAGCAGCTTGGATCCAGGGGTTCAGCCCCAGCATTTT.